This is a list of T cell receptor beta chains from one sample in a study of OX40 agonist ivuxolimab in advanced cancers. TCRdb's table, derived via immunoSEQ multiplex PCR, lists solely in-frame clones and lacks some. The sample yields roughly 66,000 clones, approximately 80% seen once. The sequencing used CD4+ or CD8+ T cells sorted from blood, collected in a trial of the OX40 agonist ivuxolimab. Receptors originate from an adult with an advanced solid tumor such as melanoma, head and neck, liver or kidney cancer. Both conserved end residues are part of each CDR3. Fields, in order: V gene, J gene, CDR3 protein.

TRBV6-1,TRBJ2-2,CASRRRASGTGELFF
TRBV7-2,TRBJ2-5,CASSYQGGGETQYF
TRBV9,TRBJ2-2,CASKGVTGELFF
TRBV5-1,TRBJ2-4,CASSPRTARAKNIQYF
TRBV18,TRBJ2-1,CASSPVRANAAEQFF
TRBV5-8,TRBJ2-1,CASSFLLTSGSNYNEQFF
TRBV7-9,TRBJ2-1,CASSAPGLAGVSVEQFF
TRBV15,TRBJ1-1,CATSRGYYEAFF
TRBV2,TRBJ1-6,CASSEGRVGSPLHF
TRBV6-5,TRBJ2-7,CASSYGLPYEQYF
TRBV2,TRBJ2-7,CASNGVGSYEQYF
TRBV5-1,TRBJ2-7,CASSLTAYEQYF
TRBV7-8,TRBJ2-4,CASSSAGTSLSIQYF
TRBV4-1,TRBJ2-4,CASSQSGSTNIQYF
TRBV15,TRBJ2-7,CATSRRHDYEQYF
TRBV5-1,TRBJ2-1,CASSLEPGTYNEQFF
TRBV6-5,TRBJ2-2,CASSYSGAPNTGELFF
TRBV7-9,TRBJ2-3,CASSLTSGRSTDTQYF
TRBV6-5,TRBJ2-5,CASSYSGETQYF
TRBV5-4,TRBJ1-2,CASSSNPGGYTF
TRBV11-2,TRBJ1-6,CASSPIWGGRSGSPLHF
TRBV11-3,TRBJ2-2,CASSSNPGLAANTGELFF
TRBV10-3,TRBJ1-3,CAISELGQGRPGNTIYF
TRBV6-5,TRBJ2-1,CASRRGRNEQFF
TRBV19,TRBJ2-3,CASSQTAGVTDTQYF
TRBV10-3,TRBJ2-5,CAISQGLAGVETQYF
TRBV25-1,TRBJ1-4,CASSEDITSEKLFF
TRBV27,TRBJ2-1,CASSQLAGGLDEQFF
TRBV6-1,TRBJ2-7,CASTDVQIEQYF
TRBV15,TRBJ1-5,CATSPDYGGASSQPQHF
TRBV25-1,TRBJ2-3,CASSELVGGGAADTQYF
TRBV2,TRBJ2-7,CASSDPGFGGEQYF
TRBV7-7,TRBJ1-2,CASSRIYQGMAKTF
TRBV2,TRBJ2-5,CASSYIDGETQYF
TRBV6-4,TRBJ2-1,CASSEVEGIGEQFF
TRBV28,TRBJ1-2,CASSSGAPYGYTF
TRBV18,TRBJ2-5,CASSARTGQGRETQYF
TRBV6-5,TRBJ1-5,CASRNGRSQPQHF
TRBV18,TRBJ1-2,CASSPGTGRNYGYTF
TRBV4-1,TRBJ2-7,CASSQREGANEQYF
TRBV30,TRBJ1-2,CAWSVGTGKEVGYTF
TRBV7-2,TRBJ1-6,CASSLGSGLGSPLHF
TRBV10-2,TRBJ2-7,CASSNSSRNEQYF
TRBV11-2,TRBJ1-1,CASSSPWVMNTEAFF
TRBV10-3,TRBJ2-5,CAISAANQETQYF
TRBV2,TRBJ2-3,CASRRLAGGSTDTQYF
TRBV5-1,TRBJ1-2,CASSLGDHWAGYTF
TRBV5-5,TRBJ1-2,CASSSTGTGGGYTF
TRBV11-2,TRBJ1-6,CASRLTGATYNSPLHF
TRBV7-6,TRBJ2-1,CASSLDGGGGNEQFF
TRBV30,TRBJ2-5,CAWSVLSSAATQYF
TRBV7-7,TRBJ2-1,CASSLNPASGYNEQFF
TRBV7-6,TRBJ2-1,CASSLSGGVYNEQFF
TRBV4-2,TRBJ2-5,CASSQDFGLDGETQYF